Detailed here is one T cell receptor (beta chain). Its antigen is unidentified. The sample belongs to a study of T cells in Graves' hyperthyroidism and ophthalmopathy. Study-wide background: At initial diagnosis, before any treatment had begun, peripheral blood was obtained.

Those patients with uncontrolled infection, other autoimmune disease, pregnancy or lactation were excluded. Amplified TCR beta CDR3 regions derived from RNA transcripts. An initial round of RT-PCR targeting the TCR CDR3 relied on the HTBI primer set. TCRdb reanalysed the multiplex PCR reads using MiXCR and keeps one entry per CDR3 protein. This sample carries about half a million distinct CDR3 sequences, less than 25% of them seen once, and the ten largest clones take under 55%. Points from the study as a whole: Also found in blood were most expanded thyroid clonotypes above 0.001.

The CDR3 extends over 14 amino acids. Germline values: CDR1 MRHNA, CDR2 SNTAGT. Trimming left V 5 bases short and J 6 bases short, with 14 bases between. The chain links TRBV6-4 to TRBJ1-5; D not resolved. Sequences were obtained from blood. This TCR derives from a woman in her seventies with Graves' ophthalmopathy. CDR3 region: CASSLDGGSQPQHF. The DNA of the CDR3 is TGTGCCAGCAGTCTGGACGGAGGCAGTCAGCCCCAGCATTTT.